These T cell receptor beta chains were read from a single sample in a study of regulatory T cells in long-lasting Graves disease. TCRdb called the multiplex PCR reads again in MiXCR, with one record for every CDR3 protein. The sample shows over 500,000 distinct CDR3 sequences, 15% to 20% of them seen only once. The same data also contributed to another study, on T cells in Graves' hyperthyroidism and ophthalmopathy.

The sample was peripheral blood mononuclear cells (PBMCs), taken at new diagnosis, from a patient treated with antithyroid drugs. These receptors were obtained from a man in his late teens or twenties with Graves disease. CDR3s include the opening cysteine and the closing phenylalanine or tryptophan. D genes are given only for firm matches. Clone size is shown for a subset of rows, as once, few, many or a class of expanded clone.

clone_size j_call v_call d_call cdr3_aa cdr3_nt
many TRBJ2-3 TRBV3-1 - CASSRAGVGADTQYF TGTGCCAGCAGCCGTGCAGGGGTAGGCGCAGATACGCAGTATTTT
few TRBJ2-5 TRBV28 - CASSQYGAGPETQYF TGTGCCAGCAGCCAATACGGGGCGGGGCCAGAGACCCAGTACTTC
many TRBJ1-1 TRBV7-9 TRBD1 CASSLVQGGSTEAFF TGTGCCAGCAGCTTAGTACAGGGGGGGAGTACTGAAGCTTTCTTT
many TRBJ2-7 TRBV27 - CASSTRALYEQYF TGTGCCAGCAGTACCCGGGCCCTCTACGAGCAGTACTTC
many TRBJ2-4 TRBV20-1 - CSARAGSIQYF TGCAGTGCTAGAGCAGGGTCCATTCAGTACTTC
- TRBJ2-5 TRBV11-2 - CASSLEAGRGTQYF TGTGCCAGCAGCTTGGAGGCCGGGAGAGGGACCCAGTACTTC
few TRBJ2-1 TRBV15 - CATSSPGKSYNEQFF TGTGCCACCAGCAGCCCAGGGAAGTCCTACAATGAGCAGTTCTTC
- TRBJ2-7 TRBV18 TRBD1 CASSSGTEPYEQYF TGTGCCAGCTCATCCGGGACAGAACCCTACGAGCAGTACTTC
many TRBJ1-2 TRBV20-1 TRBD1 CSAWTGVNGYTF TGCAGTGCTTGGACAGGGGTTAATGGCTACACCTTC
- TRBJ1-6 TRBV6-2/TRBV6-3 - CASSYGGRGDSPLHF TGTGCCAGCAGTTACGGGGGCAGGGGCGACTCACCCCTCCACTTT
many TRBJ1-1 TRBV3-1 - CASSRRPGPQNTEAFF TGTGCCAGCAGCCGACGACCGGGACCACAGAACACTGAAGCTTTCTTT
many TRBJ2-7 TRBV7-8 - CASSLSGTGTYEQYF TGTGCCAGCAGCTTAAGCGGGACAGGTACCTACGAGCAGTACTTC
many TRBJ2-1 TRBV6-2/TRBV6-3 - CASEVYNEQFF TGTGCCAGTGAGGTCTACAATGAGCAGTTCTTC
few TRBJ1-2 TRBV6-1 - CASKDVARSYTF TGCGCCAGCAAAGACGTCGCCCGGAGCTACACCTTC
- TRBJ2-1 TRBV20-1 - CSAREIAAYNEQFF TGCAGTGCTAGAGAGATAGCGGCATACAATGAGCAGTTCTTC
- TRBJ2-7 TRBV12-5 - CASGTAGAYSYEQYF TGTGCTAGTGGTACCGCCGGGGCCTACTCCTACGAGCAGTACTTC
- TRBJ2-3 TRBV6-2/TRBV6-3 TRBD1 CASSRDREADTQYF TGTGCCAGCAGTCGGGACAGGGAAGCAGATACGCAGTATTTT
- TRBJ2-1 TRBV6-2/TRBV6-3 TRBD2 CASSGTAGGGNEQFF TGTGCCAGCAGTGGCACAGCGGGAGGGGGGAATGAGCAGTTCTTC
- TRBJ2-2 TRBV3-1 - CASSQQGGMGRRGGELFF TGTGCCAGCAGCCAACAGGGAGGAATGGGGCGTCGGGGCGGGGAGCTGTTTTTT
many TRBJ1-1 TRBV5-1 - CASSSTAPNTEAFF TGCGCCAGCAGCTCGACAGCCCCGAACACTGAAGCTTTCTTT
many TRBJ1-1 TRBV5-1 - CASSPDPRATINTEAFF TGCGCCAGCAGCCCGGACCCTCGGGCCACGATTAACACTGAAGCTTTCTTT
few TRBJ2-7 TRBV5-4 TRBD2 CASSFLSGMEYF TGTGCCAGCAGCTTCCTTAGCGGGATGGAGTACTTC
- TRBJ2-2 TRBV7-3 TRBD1 CASSSGQATGELFF TGTGCCAGCAGCTCGGGACAGGCCACCGGGGAGCTGTTTTTT
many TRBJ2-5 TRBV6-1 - CASSEVAGRATETQYF TGTGCCAGCAGTGAAGTAGCCGGGAGAGCCACGGAGACCCAGTACTTC
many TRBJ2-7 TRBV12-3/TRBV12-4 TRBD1 CASSLGDRGVYEQYF TGTGCCAGCAGTCTGGGGGACAGGGGTGTCTACGAGCAGTACTTC
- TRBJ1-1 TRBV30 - CAWRFGSTEAFF TGTGCCTGGAGGTTTGGGTCCACTGAAGCTTTCTTT
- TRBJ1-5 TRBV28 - CASSPPESQPQHF TGTGCCAGCAGCCCCCCGGAGTCTCAGCCCCAGCATTTT
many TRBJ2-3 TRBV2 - CAMATGPTDTQYF TGTGCCATGGCTACCGGGCCTACAGATACGCAGTATTTT
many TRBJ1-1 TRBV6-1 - CASTSVNTEAFF TGTGCCAGCACTTCGGTGAACACTGAAGCTTTCTTT
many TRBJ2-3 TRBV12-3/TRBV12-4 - CASSLGGSADTQYF TGTGCCAGCAGCTTAGGGGGAAGCGCAGATACGCAGTATTTT
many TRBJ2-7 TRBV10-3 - CAISGLGTGASYEQYF TGTGCCATCAGTGGTCTCGGGACGGGGGCCTCCTACGAGCAGTACTTC
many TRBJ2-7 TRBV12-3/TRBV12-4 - CASSLATGSEQYF TGTGCCAGCAGTTTAGCTACTGGGTCCGAGCAGTACTTC
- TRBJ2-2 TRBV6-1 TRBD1 CASRNPGQGAPGELFF TGTGCCAGCAGAAATCCGGGACAGGGGGCTCCCGGGGAGCTGTTTTTT
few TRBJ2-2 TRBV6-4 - CASSASSENTGELFF TGTGCCAGCAGTGCGTCTAGCGAGAACACCGGGGAGCTGTTTTTT
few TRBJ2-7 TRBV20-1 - CSARRAVGRNSYEQYF TGCAGTGCTAGAAGGGCCGTGGGCAGGAACTCCTACGAGCAGTACTTC
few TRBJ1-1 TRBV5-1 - CASSLNRANTEAFF TGCGCCAGCAGCTTGAACAGAGCAAACACTGAAGCTTTCTTT
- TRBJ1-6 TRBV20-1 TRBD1 CSARPTDRGGNSPLHF TGCAGTGCTAGACCCACGGACAGGGGCGGTAATTCACCCCTCCACTTT
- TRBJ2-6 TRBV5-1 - CASSFRVGANVLTF TGCGCCAGCAGCTTTCGCGTGGGGGCCAACGTCCTGACTTTC
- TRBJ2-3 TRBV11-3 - CASSPRGYSTDTQYF TGTGCCAGCAGCCCTCGGGGGTATAGCACAGATACGCAGTATTTT
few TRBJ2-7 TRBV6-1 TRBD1 CASSVLLGGTAPYEQYF TGTGCCAGCAGTGTCCTATTAGGTGGGACAGCACCCTACGAGCAGTACTTC
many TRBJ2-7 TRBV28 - CASGEGSYEQYF TGTGCCAGCGGTGAGGGTTCCTACGAGCAGTACTTC
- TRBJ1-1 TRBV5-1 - CATRTAGRNTEAFF TGCGCCACTCGGACAGCGGGCAGGAACACTGAAGCTTTCTTT
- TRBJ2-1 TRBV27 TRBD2 CASSLKPPGGGLAGGLGQLF TGTGCCAGCAGTTTAAAGCCGCCAGGGGGGGGACTAGCGGGAGGGTTGGGTCAGCTCTTC
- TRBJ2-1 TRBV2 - CASSRTITDSYNEQFF TGTGCCAGCAGTAGGACAATAACCGACTCCTACAATGAGCAGTTCTTC
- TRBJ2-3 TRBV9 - CASSAYKGEADTQYF TGTGCCAGCAGCGCATACAAAGGGGAGGCAGATACGCAGTATTTT
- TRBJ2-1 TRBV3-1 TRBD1 CASSHDRGAYNEQLF TGTGCCAGCAGCCACGACAGGGGAGCCTACAATGAGCAGCTCTTC
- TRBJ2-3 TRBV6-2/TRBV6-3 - CASSGNLDTQYF TGTGCCAGCAGTGGTAATCTGGATACGCAGTATTTT